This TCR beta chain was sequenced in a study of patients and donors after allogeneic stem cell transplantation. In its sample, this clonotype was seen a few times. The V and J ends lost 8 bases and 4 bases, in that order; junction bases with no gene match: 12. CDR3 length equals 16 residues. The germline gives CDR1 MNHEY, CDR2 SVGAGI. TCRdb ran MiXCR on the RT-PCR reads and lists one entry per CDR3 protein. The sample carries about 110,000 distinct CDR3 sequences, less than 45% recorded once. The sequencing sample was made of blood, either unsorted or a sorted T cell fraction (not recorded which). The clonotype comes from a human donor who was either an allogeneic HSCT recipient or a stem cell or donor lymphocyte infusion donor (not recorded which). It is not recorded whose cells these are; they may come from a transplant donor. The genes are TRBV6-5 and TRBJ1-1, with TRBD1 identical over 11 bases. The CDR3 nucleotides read TGTGCCAGCGGAACCGGGACAGGGGGGTTGAGCACTGAAGCTTTCTTT. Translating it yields CASGTGTGGLSTEAFF.